The TCR beta chain under discussion was sequenced for a study of breast tumors, draining lymph nodes, adjacent tissues. TCRdb reanalysed the multiplex PCR reads using MiXCR and keeps one entry per CDR3 protein. The sample lists about 220,000 distinct CDR3 sequences, roughly a third occurring once. This clonotype showed up many times. Breast cancer patients provided tissue from their axillary draining lymph nodes. The CDR3 extends over 16 amino acids. Per germline, CDR1 DFQATT and CDR2 SNEGSKA (reference sequence). J lost 3 bases, V lost 1 base, and 9 bases had no gene match. The source material was axillary lymph node tissue. This TCR derives from a female donor with breast cancer. Some clones in this sample may be carry-over from other donors' samples. The V call is TRBV20-1, the J call TRBJ2-1, with 7 bases that match TRBD2. This chain's CDR3 is CSARAGGSRIYNEQFF. As DNA, the CDR3 is TGCAGTGCTAGAGCCGGCGGGAGTCGGATCTACAATGAGCAGTTCTTC.